Listed below are T cell receptor beta chains from one sample, sequenced in a study of T cells in localized non-small cell lung cancer. The repertoire was sequenced with immunoSEQ multiplex PCR; TCRdb's copy has only in-frame clones and lacks some. Here the sample spans approximately 43,000 clones, approximately 90% being singletons. The sequencing here drew on peripheral blood, taken before any cancer treatment. The receptors were sampled from a woman aged 18-55 years with stage III lung adenocarcinoma. Both conserved end residues are part of each CDR3. The D gene is left open where the match is weak. The listing skips clone size in some rows; elsewhere it reads once, few, many or a size class.

V gene: TRBV19; J gene: TRBJ1-2; CDR3 length: 15; clone size: -; D gene: TRBD1; CDR3 protein: CASSLSGTGGYGYTF; CDR3 DNA: TGTGCCAGTAGCCTATCCGGGACAGGGGGTTATGGCTACACCTTC
V gene: TRBV5-1; J gene: TRBJ2-1; CDR3 length: 15; clone size: once; D gene: -; CDR3 protein: CASSLAGTLGNEQFF; CDR3 DNA: TGCGCCAGCAGCTTGGCTGGGACCCTGGGGAATGAGCAGTTCTTC
V gene: TRBV23-1; J gene: TRBJ2-7; CDR3 length: 18; clone size: -; D gene: -; CDR3 protein: CASSQSCSWGGDQYEQYF; CDR3 DNA: TGCGCCAGCAGTCAATCCTGCAGTTGGGGGGGCGATCAGTACGAGCAGTACTTC
V gene: TRBV11-2; J gene: TRBJ1-4; CDR3 length: 13; clone size: -; D gene: -; CDR3 protein: CASSWRLNEKLFF; CDR3 DNA: TGTGCCAGCAGCTGGAGGCTTAATGAAAAACTGTTTTTT
V gene: TRBV29-1; J gene: TRBJ2-1; CDR3 length: 14; clone size: -; D gene: -; CDR3 protein: CSVLPPAAYNEQFF; CDR3 DNA: TGCAGCGTTTTACCCCCCGCGGCTTACAATGAGCAGTTCTTC
V gene: TRBV2; J gene: TRBJ2-7; CDR3 length: 15; clone size: -; D gene: TRBD2; CDR3 protein: CASGVAGGPEYEQYF; CDR3 DNA: TGTGCCAGCGGGGTAGCGGGGGGCCCCGAGTACGAGCAGTACTTC
V gene: TRBV5-4; J gene: TRBJ2-2; CDR3 length: 16; clone size: -; D gene: -; CDR3 protein: CASSLGERRDTGELFF; CDR3 DNA: TGTGCCAGCAGCTTGGGGGAGCGCAGGGACACCGGGGAGCTGTTTTTT
V gene: TRBV14; J gene: TRBJ2-1; CDR3 length: 15; clone size: -; D gene: -; CDR3 protein: CASSHGTPQYNEQFF; CDR3 DNA: TGTGCCAGCAGCCACGGGACACCGCAATACAATGAGCAGTTCTTC
V gene: TRBV7-9; J gene: TRBJ1-2; CDR3 length: 14; clone size: -; D gene: TRBD1; CDR3 protein: CASSSQGISVSYTF; CDR3 DNA: TGTGCCAGCAGTTCACAGGGGATTTCTGTGAGCTACACCTTC
V gene: TRBV28; J gene: TRBJ1-4; CDR3 length: 12; clone size: -; D gene: TRBD1; CDR3 protein: CAGRGQGEKLFF; CDR3 DNA: TGTGCCGGAAGGGGGCAGGGTGAAAAACTGTTTTTT
V gene: TRBV29-1; J gene: TRBJ2-2; CDR3 length: 16; clone size: -; D gene: TRBD2; CDR3 protein: CSVLGLAGANTGELFF; CDR3 DNA: TGCAGCGTCCTCGGACTAGCGGGGGCCAACACCGGGGAGCTGTTTTTT
V gene: TRBV5-1; J gene: TRBJ2-3; CDR3 length: 15; clone size: -; D gene: TRBD2; CDR3 protein: CASSSRLAMADTQYF; CDR3 DNA: TGCGCCAGCAGCTCGCGACTAGCGATGGCAGATACGCAGTATTTT
V gene: TRBV7-9; J gene: TRBJ2-1; CDR3 length: 16; clone size: -; D gene: TRBD2; CDR3 protein: CASSPAGGGSYNEQFF; CDR3 DNA: TGTGCCAGCAGCCCGGCGGGGGGCGGTTCCTACAATGAGCAGTTCTTC
V gene: TRBV5-1; J gene: TRBJ1-1; CDR3 length: 15; clone size: -; D gene: TRBD1; CDR3 protein: CASSLPRTGETEAFF; CDR3 DNA: TGCGCCAGCAGCTTGCCCCGGACAGGGGAGACTGAAGCTTTCTTT
V gene: TRBV6-6; J gene: TRBJ1-5; CDR3 length: 13; clone size: hyperexpanded; D gene: -; CDR3 protein: CASSSASNQPQHF; CDR3 DNA: TGTGCCAGCAGTTCGGCTAGCAATCAGCCCCAGCATTTT
V gene: TRBV6-1; J gene: TRBJ1-2; CDR3 length: 15; clone size: -; D gene: TRBD1; CDR3 protein: CASSEARGRNYGYTF; CDR3 DNA: TGTGCCAGCAGTGAGGCCAGGGGGCGAAATTATGGCTACACCTTC
V gene: TRBV7-8; J gene: TRBJ2-3; CDR3 length: 14; clone size: -; D gene: TRBD2; CDR3 protein: CASSLSSGGDTQYF; CDR3 DNA: TGTGCCAGCAGCTTATCTAGCGGGGGAGATACGCAGTATTTT
V gene: TRBV7-9; J gene: TRBJ2-4; CDR3 length: 17; clone size: -; D gene: -; CDR3 protein: CASSRGPQQAAKNIQYF; CDR3 DNA: TGTGCCAGCAGCCGAGGCCCTCAACAGGCTGCCAAAAACATTCAGTACTTC
V gene: TRBV2; J gene: TRBJ1-3; CDR3 length: 16; clone size: once; D gene: TRBD1; CDR3 protein: CASRANRDSSGNTIYF; CDR3 DNA: TGTGCCAGCAGGGCCAACCGGGACAGCTCTGGAAACACCATATATTTT
V gene: TRBV6-6; J gene: TRBJ2-7; CDR3 length: 13; clone size: -; D gene: -; CDR3 protein: CASSRERWNEQYF; CDR3 DNA: TGTGCCAGCTCTCGGGAAAGGTGGAACGAGCAGTACTTC
V gene: TRBV19; J gene: TRBJ2-3; CDR3 length: 15; clone size: -; D gene: TRBD2; CDR3 protein: CASRIIAGSTDTQYF; CDR3 DNA: TGTGCCAGTAGGATTATAGCGGGCAGCACAGATACGCAGTATTTT
V gene: TRBV27; J gene: TRBJ1-2; CDR3 length: 13; clone size: -; D gene: -; CDR3 protein: CASSLSHSHGYTF; CDR3 DNA: TGTGCCAGCAGTTTATCCCACAGCCATGGCTACACCTTC
V gene: TRBV7-6; J gene: TRBJ1-1; CDR3 length: 14; clone size: -; D gene: TRBD1; CDR3 protein: CASSLDRGNTEAFF; CDR3 DNA: TGTGCCAGCAGCCTGGACAGGGGGAACACTGAAGCTTTCTTT
V gene: TRBV29-1; J gene: TRBJ1-2; CDR3 length: 11; clone size: -; D gene: -; CDR3 protein: CSVLSGNGYTF; CDR3 DNA: TGCAGCGTTTTATCAGGGAATGGCTACACCTTC
V gene: TRBV25-1; J gene: TRBJ1-2; CDR3 length: 15; clone size: -; D gene: -; CDR3 protein: CASRVGEGSFYGYTF; CDR3 DNA: TGTGCCAGCAGGGTAGGGGAAGGGAGTTTCTATGGCTACACCTTC
V gene: TRBV2; J gene: TRBJ1-1; CDR3 length: 15; clone size: -; D gene: -; CDR3 protein: CASSEGSGFTGEAFF; CDR3 DNA: TGTGCCAGCAGTGAAGGGTCAGGGTTTACGGGTGAAGCTTTCTTT
V gene: TRBV5-1; J gene: TRBJ2-1; CDR3 length: 14; clone size: -; D gene: TRBD1; CDR3 protein: CASSLRQGGNEQFF; CDR3 DNA: TGCGCCAGCAGCTTGAGACAGGGGGGGAATGAGCAGTTCTTC
V gene: TRBV28; J gene: TRBJ1-5; CDR3 length: 17; clone size: -; D gene: TRBD1; CDR3 protein: CASVRTGDATRRQPQHF; CDR3 DNA: TGTGCCAGTGTTCGGACAGGGGACGCTACTCGAAGGCAGCCCCAGCATTTT
V gene: TRBV15; J gene: TRBJ2-3; CDR3 length: 16; clone size: few; D gene: TRBD2; CDR3 protein: CATALERGVSTDTQYF; CDR3 DNA: TGTGCCACCGCCCTAGAGCGGGGGGTCAGCACAGATACGCAGTATTTT
V gene: TRBV7-8; J gene: TRBJ2-1; CDR3 length: 15; clone size: -; D gene: -; CDR3 protein: CASSLLRHKGNEQFF; CDR3 DNA: TGTGCCAGCAGCTTACTCCGCCACAAGGGCAATGAGCAGTTCTTC
V gene: TRBV19; J gene: TRBJ1-2; CDR3 length: 15; clone size: few; D gene: -; CDR3 protein: CASSIAGRNNYGYTF; CDR3 DNA: TGTGCCAGTAGTATTGCGGGACGCAATAACTATGGCTACACCTTC
V gene: TRBV14; J gene: TRBJ1-6; CDR3 length: 14; clone size: -; D gene: -; CDR3 protein: CASSQEALGSPLHF; CDR3 DNA: TGTGCCAGCAGCCAGGAGGCCTTGGGGTCACCCCTCCACTTT
V gene: TRBV4-2; J gene: TRBJ1-5; CDR3 length: 15; clone size: -; D gene: -; CDR3 protein: CASSQEGGSNQPQHF; CDR3 DNA: TGTGCCAGCAGCCAAGAAGGAGGTAGCAATCAGCCCCAGCATTTT
V gene: TRBV5-6; J gene: TRBJ1-2; CDR3 length: 12; clone size: -; D gene: -; CDR3 protein: CASTWGTYGYTF; CDR3 DNA: TGTGCCAGCACCTGGGGTACCTATGGCTACACCTTC
V gene: TRBV10-3; J gene: TRBJ1-6; CDR3 length: 14; clone size: few; D gene: -; CDR3 protein: CAISYRVGNSPLHF; CDR3 DNA: TGTGCCATCAGTTACAGGGTGGGTAATTCACCCCTCCACTTT
V gene: TRBV19; J gene: TRBJ1-5; CDR3 length: 14; clone size: -; D gene: TRBD1; CDR3 protein: CASSSTGGDQPQHF; CDR3 DNA: TGTGCCAGTAGTTCGACAGGGGGCGATCAGCCCCAGCATTTT
V gene: TRBV5-1; J gene: TRBJ2-1; CDR3 length: 15; clone size: -; D gene: TRBD2; CDR3 protein: CASSSGLGLHNEQFF; CDR3 DNA: TGCGCCAGCAGCTCGGGACTAGGACTACACAATGAGCAGTTCTTC
V gene: TRBV4-2; J gene: TRBJ2-4; CDR3 length: 15; clone size: -; D gene: -; CDR3 protein: CASSQDGGYKNIQYF; CDR3 DNA: TGTGCCAGCAGCCAAGATGGGGGCTACAAAAACATTCAGTACTTC
V gene: TRBV6-1; J gene: TRBJ2-1; CDR3 length: 16; clone size: -; D gene: TRBD1; CDR3 protein: CASSESRQGIYNEQFF; CDR3 DNA: TGTGCCAGCAGTGAATCTAGACAGGGAATCTACAATGAGCAGTTCTTC
V gene: TRBV19; J gene: TRBJ1-3; CDR3 length: 15; clone size: -; D gene: -; CDR3 protein: CASSTQASSGNTIYF; CDR3 DNA: TGTGCCAGTAGTACCCAGGCCTCCTCTGGAAACACCATATATTTT
V gene: TRBV18; J gene: TRBJ1-5; CDR3 length: 13; clone size: -; D gene: -; CDR3 protein: CASSPGVGQPQHF; CDR3 DNA: TGTGCCAGCTCACCAGGGGTAGGTCAGCCCCAGCATTTT
V gene: TRBV10-1; J gene: TRBJ2-1; CDR3 length: 15; clone size: -; D gene: -; CDR3 protein: CASSSFRDKRNEQFF; CDR3 DNA: TGCGCCAGCAGTAGCTTTAGGGACAAAAGGAATGAGCAGTTCTTC
V gene: TRBV5-4; J gene: TRBJ2-2; CDR3 length: 13; clone size: -; D gene: -; CDR3 protein: CATVHPGTGELFF; CDR3 DNA: TGTGCCACCGTTCATCCGGGAACCGGGGAGCTGTTTTTT
V gene: TRBV10-2; J gene: TRBJ1-2; CDR3 length: 13; clone size: -; D gene: -; CDR3 protein: CASSECAGCGYTF; CDR3 DNA: TGCGCCAGCAGTGAGTGTGCAGGGTGCGGCTACACCTTC
V gene: TRBV7-3; J gene: TRBJ2-1; CDR3 length: 17; clone size: -; D gene: -; CDR3 protein: CASSPRAGRLTYNEQFF; CDR3 DNA: TGTGCCAGCAGCCCCCGGGCGGGGAGACTAACCTACAATGAGCAGTTCTTC
V gene: TRBV11-2; J gene: TRBJ1-1; CDR3 length: 16; clone size: -; D gene: -; CDR3 protein: CASSLTLRQPAPEAFF; CDR3 DNA: TGTGCCAGCAGCCTGACTCTGCGACAGCCGGCCCCTGAAGCTTTCTTT
V gene: TRBV5-1; J gene: TRBJ2-1; CDR3 length: 16; clone size: -; D gene: -; CDR3 protein: CASSPMGVPIHNEQFF; CDR3 DNA: TGCGCCAGCAGCCCGATGGGGGTCCCCATTCACAATGAGCAGTTCTTC
V gene: TRBV18; J gene: TRBJ1-6; CDR3 length: 15; clone size: -; D gene: TRBD1; CDR3 protein: CASSLGTGGDSPLHF; CDR3 DNA: TGTGCCAGCTCACTAGGGACAGGGGGCGATTCACCCCTCCACTTT
V gene: TRBV5-6; J gene: TRBJ1-2; CDR3 length: 13; clone size: -; D gene: TRBD1; CDR3 protein: CASSQTGPYGYTF; CDR3 DNA: TGTGCCAGCAGCCAGACAGGGCCGTATGGCTACACCTTC
V gene: TRBV5-1; J gene: TRBJ2-2; CDR3 length: 15; clone size: -; D gene: -; CDR3 protein: CASSWRDSNTGELFF; CDR3 DNA: TGCGCCAGCAGCTGGAGGGACAGTAACACCGGGGAGCTGTTTTTT
V gene: TRBV2; J gene: TRBJ2-7; CDR3 length: 14; clone size: -; D gene: -; CDR3 protein: CASISGAGSYEQYF; CDR3 DNA: TGTGCCAGCATATCAGGGGCAGGGTCCTACGAGCAGTACTTC
V gene: TRBV19; J gene: TRBJ2-3; CDR3 length: 15; clone size: -; D gene: TRBD1; CDR3 protein: CASSIGGQYTDTQYF; CDR3 DNA: TGTGCCAGTAGTATAGGGGGACAGTACACAGATACGCAGTATTTT
V gene: TRBV6-1; J gene: TRBJ1-1; CDR3 length: 17; clone size: -; D gene: TRBD1; CDR3 protein: CASSATGTGGLNTEAFF; CDR3 DNA: TGTGCCAGCAGTGCCACCGGGACAGGGGGCCTGAACACTGAAGCTTTCTTT
V gene: TRBV7-9; J gene: TRBJ1-4; CDR3 length: 15; clone size: -; D gene: -; CDR3 protein: CASSLGDSANEKLFF; CDR3 DNA: TGTGCCAGCAGCCTCGGGGATTCGGCTAATGAAAAACTGTTTTTT
V gene: TRBV4-1; J gene: TRBJ2-6; CDR3 length: 18; clone size: -; D gene: -; CDR3 protein: CASSPPGFRISGANVLTF; CDR3 DNA: TGCGCCAGCAGCCCTCCCGGGTTCCGGATATCTGGGGCCAACGTCCTGACTTTC